Reported below is one TCR beta chain. These data come from a study of beta chain features in type 1 diabetes. Expressed TCRB transcripts were sequenced because the isolated RNA had all been reverse transcribed beforehand. Data came from immunoSEQ multiplex PCR; TCRdb stores just in-frame clones and leaves some out. The sample shows about 130,000 clones, 9% to 9.5% of them seen only once. Trimming left V 2 bases short and J 4 bases short, with 10 bases between. In germline, CDR1 is SGHTA, CDR2 FQGTGA. The CDR3 has 14 residues. The source of this sequence is a man younger than 30 in good health. Sequenced sample: central memory CD4+ T cells from blood. The chain uses TRBV7-3 and TRBJ2-3; TRBD2 might be the D (6 bases). CDR3 coding DNA: TGTGCCAGCAGCTTAGGAGGGCCAGCAGATACGCAGTATTTT. Its translation: CASSLGGPADTQYF. The variable domain in full, completed from reference TRBV7-3 and TRBJ2-3, reads GAGVSQTPSNKVTEKGKYVELRCDPISGHTALYWYRQSLGQGPEFLIYFQGTGAADDSGLPNDRFFAVRPEGSVSTLKIQRTERGDSAVYLCASSLGGPADTQYFGPGTRLTVL.